This T cell receptor beta chain stems from a study of shared T cell receptors in the human thymus. Sequencing used immunoSEQ multiplex PCR; TCRdb keeps in-frame clones, though not all of them. Among over 650,000 clones listed, 87% were seen once. Germline trimming cut 7 bases from V and 3 bases from J; bases unmatched to any gene: 11. This CDR3 comprises 16 residues. Germline assignment: CDR1 MGHDK and CDR2 SYGVNS. This clone turned up a few times. This sample was also put to use in a study of human thymus T cells. That source notes: The people who donated were healthy Finnish babies having corrective surgery for congenital heart defects. Seemingly biased V and J gene usage marked thymic and blood repertoires.

The receptor's source is a boy younger than two with a congenital heart defect. Sequencing was performed on thymocytes. The chain carries TRBV25-1 and TRBJ2-3, with 9 bases fitting TRBD2. Here the CDR3 DNA reads TGTGCCAGCATCGGGAACCTAGCGGGGCCGACAGATACGCAGTATTTT. Protein: CASIGNLAGPTDTQYF.